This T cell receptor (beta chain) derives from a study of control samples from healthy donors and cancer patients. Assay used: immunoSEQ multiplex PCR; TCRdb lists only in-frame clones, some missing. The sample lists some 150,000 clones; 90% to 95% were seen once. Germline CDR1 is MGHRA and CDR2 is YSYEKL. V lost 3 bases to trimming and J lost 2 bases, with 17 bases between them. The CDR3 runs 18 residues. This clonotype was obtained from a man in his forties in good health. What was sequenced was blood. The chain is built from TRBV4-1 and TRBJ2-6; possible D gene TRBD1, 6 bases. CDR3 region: CASSQPARNRAGANVLTF. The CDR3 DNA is TGCGCCAGCAGCCAGCCGGCCCGAAACAGGGCTGGGGCCAACGTCCTGACTTTC.